The source of this T cell receptor beta chain is a study of cytomegalovirus exposure and HLA in healthy donors. The study's findings and limits: Across donors, most TCRs were seen rarely, yet some public ones were widespread.

In regard to this clone: What it binds is unknown.

This CDR3 is built from 13 residues. In germline, CDR1 is KGHSH, CDR2 LQKENI. After removal of 2 bases from V and 6 bases from J, the junction contained 3 bases not matched to a gene. PCR employed 60 Vbeta and 13 Jbeta primers. Produced via immunoSEQ multiplex PCR; TCRdb's table is partial and in-frame only. This table holds roughly 150,000 clones. The clonotype comes from a woman aged 45-65 years in good health and CMV-seronegative. Sequenced material: PBMCs. The chain recombines TRBV18 with TRBJ1-2; 7 bases fit TRBD1. CDR3 bases: TGTGCCAGCTCACCAAGGGGGCAAGATGGCTACACCTTC. It specifies CASSPRGQDGYTF.